These 17 T cell receptor beta chains originate from one sample sequenced in a study of T-cell reconstitution after alpha-beta-depleted transplantation in children. Unique molecular identifiers were used to barcode this TCRbeta library. TCRdb recomputed calls from the PCR reads with MiXCR, one row per CDR3 protein. The sample yields 750,000 to 950,000 distinct CDR3 sequences, around 17% seen once. The starting material was PBMCs, mostly from graft donor cells, obtained 360 days after TCRalphabeta/CD19-depleted stem cell transplant. These receptor sequences come from a male patient younger than 18 who had a stem cell transplant for acute lymphoblastic leukemia, so the T cells may come from the graft donor.

This clonotype was detected many times. The chain is built from TRBV5-1 and TRBJ2-2; D gene uncertain. Germline V gene data show CDR1 as SGHRS and CDR2 as YFSETQ. Trimming cost V 2 bases and J 2 bases, with 7 bases left between them. The length of the CDR3 is 14 residues. The CDR3 reads CASSFNPNTGELFF. The CDR3 DNA is TGCGCCAGCAGCTTTAACCCAAACACCGGGGAGCTGTTTTTT.

This clonotype has just a few counts. The rearrangement joins TRBV13 to TRBJ2-1; maybe TRBD2 (5 bases). Trimming stripped 5 bases from V and 0 bases from J, with 14 bases between. From germline, CDR1 is PRHDT and CDR2 FYEKMQ (reference sequence). The CDR3 contains 16 residues. The CDR3 is CASSLLRGSSYNEQFF. The CDR3 region has the DNA TGTGCCAGCAGCCTACTACGAGGGAGCTCCTACAATGAGCAGTTCTTC.

The rearrangement links TRBV7-8 to TRBJ1-5; 8 nucleotides line up with TRBD1. The CDR3 length is 17 residues. J gave up 2 bases and V 2 bases, and 8 bases lay outside the gene matches. Germline assignment: CDR1 SGHVS and CDR2 FQNEAQ. CDR3 sequence (DNA): TGTGCCAGCAGCTTAAGAGGACAGGGTGAGGGCAATCAGCCCCAGCATTTT. It yields the protein CASSLRGQGEGNQPQHF.

The chain combines TRBV11-2 with TRBJ2-1, with D possibly TRBD2 on 8 matching bases. Germline values: CDR1 SGHAT, CDR2 FQNNGV. CDR3 length: 17 amino acids. Trimming shortened V by 7 bases and J by 4 bases, and 23 bases separated the two germline ends. Here the CDR3 reads CASNPIAGTDNYNEQFF. DNA of the CDR3: TGTGCCAGCAACCCAATAGCGGGGACAGACAATTACAATGAGCAGTTCTTC. Drawing the rest from reference TRBV11-2 and TRBJ2-1, the complete variable domain is EAGVAQSPRYKIIEKRQSVAFWCNPISGHATLYWYQQILGQGPKLLIQFQNNGVVDDSQLPKDRFSAERLKGVDSTLKIQPAKLEDSAVYLCASNPIAGTDNYNEQFFGPGTRLTVL.

Only a few counts were recorded for this clonotype. V gene TRBV21-1 combines with J gene TRBJ2-7. TRBV21-1 is a pseudogene locus. This CDR3 region has 13 residues. The CDR3 coding sequence is TGTGCCAGCAGCAAACGAAGACCTTACGAGCAGTACTTC. The encoded protein is CASSKRRPYEQYF.

This clonotype has at least ten counts. This chain connects TRBV12-3 or TRBV12-4 to TRBJ1-6; TRBD1 might be the D (6 bases). The CDR3 length is 15 residues. Deletions cut 2 bases from V and 7 bases from J, with 12 bases between. CDR3 amino acids: CASSLLWQGNSPLHF. The CDR3 DNA sequence: TGTGCCAGCAGTTTACTCTGGCAGGGGAATTCACCCCTCCACTTT.

This clonotype turned up a few times. The chain couples TRBV20-1 to TRBJ2-7; tentative D call: TRBD1 (5 bases). V was cut by 2 bases and J by 7 bases, with 15 bases left in between. This CDR3 spans 13 amino acids. Germline loops: CDR1 DFQATT, CDR2 SNEGSKA (reference sequence). The CDR3 reads CSARPTGLKEQYF. CDR3 bases: TGCAGTGCTAGACCCACAGGCTTAAAAGAGCAGTACTTC.

The table lists this clonotype with a few counts. The chain has TRBV4-1 and TRBJ1-4; D may be TRBD1 (6 bases). V was clipped by 5 bases and J by 8 bases, with 12 bases between them. In germline, CDR1 is MGHRA, CDR2 YSYEKL. The CDR3 has 13 residues. The CDR3 sequence is CASSTGAVEKLFF. In nucleotides, the CDR3 is TGCGCCAGCAGCACGGGGGCAGTAGAAAAACTGTTTTTT.

This clonotype was found a few times. This rearrangement joins TRBV9 to TRBJ2-2, with 9 bases aligning to TRBD2. With V trimmed by 0 bases and J by 4 bases, 4 bases remained unmatched. CDR3 length equals 16 residues. Germline assignment: CDR1 SGDLS and CDR2 YYNGEE. The CDR3 spells CASSVGSSGTTGELFF. The DNA for the CDR3 is TGTGCCAGCAGCGTAGGATCTAGCGGGACCACCGGGGAGCTGTTTTTT. The full variable domain, in which reference TRBV9 and TRBJ2-2 provide the parts outside the CDR3, is DSGVTQTPKHLITATGQRVTLRCSPRSGDLSVYWYQQSLDQGLQFLIQYYNGEERAKGNILERFSAQQFPDLHSELNLSSLELGDSALYFCASSVGSSGTTGELFFGEGSRLTVL.

This clonotype was detected a few times. This chain connects TRBV28 to TRBJ1-5; TRBD1 might be the D (6 bases). The CDR3 is made up of 16 amino acids. The ends were cut back, 6 bases at V and 2 bases at J, with 17 bases in the middle. Germline values: CDR1 MDHEN, CDR2 SYDVKM. For the CDR3, the DNA is TGTGCCAGCAGCCGAACACAGGGTTATGGCAATCAGCCCCAGCATTTT. Its protein product is CASSRTQGYGNQPQHF.

The rearrangement joins TRBV4-2 to TRBJ2-7, with D possibly called TRBD1 or TRBD2 (5 bases each). Between the trimmed V and J ends, which lost 3 bases and 5 bases, there was a span of 26 bases. The CDR3 is 18 amino acids. The germline CDR1 and CDR2 sequences are LGHNA and YNFKEQ. The CDR3 loop reads CASSHPGTHGSVINEQYF. The CDR3 DNA follows: TGTGCCAGCAGCCACCCCGGGACCCATGGCTCTGTTATCAACGAGCAGTACTTC.

This clonotype was observed a handful of times. The chain joins TRBV29-1 to TRBJ1-1; D uncertain. The V end was cut by 1 base, the J end by 2 bases, with 5 bases between. CDR1 is SQVTM, CDR2 ANQGSEA, per germline. CDR3 size: 12 residues. CDR3 DNA sequence: TGCAGCGTTGAAGCCCCTAACACTGAAGCTTTCTTT. Translation gives CSVEAPNTEAFF. Full variable domain (outside the CDR3, taken from reference TRBV29-1 and TRBJ1-1): SAVISQKPSRDICQRGTSLTIQCQVDSQVTMMFWYRQQPGQSLTLIATANQGSEATYESGFVIDKFPISRPNLTFSTLTVSNMSPEDSSIYLCSVEAPNTEAFFGQGTRLTVV.

This clonotype was counted only a few times. The chain combines TRBV11-1 with TRBJ2-5; 10 bases are shared with TRBD2. J was trimmed by 1 base and V by 0 bases; bases with no gene match: 11. In germline, CDR1 is SGHAT, CDR2 FQDESV (reference sequence). The CDR3 extends over 19 amino acids. The CDR3 nucleotides read TGTGCCAGCAGCTTAGCTTTATGGAGTAGCGGGAGGATCCAAGAGACCCAGTACTTC. Its translation: CASSLALWSSGRIQETQYF.

The chain recombines TRBV2 with TRBJ2-7, with a possible D match to TRBD2 (5 bases). Germline loops: CDR1 SNHLY, CDR2 FYNNEI. This CDR3 has 17 residues. Trimming removed 1 base from V and 0 bases from J, with 16 bases in between. The chain's CDR3 is CASSEGTSRYLSYEQYF. CDR3 DNA: TGTGCCAGCAGTGAAGGGACTTCTCGCTACCTCTCCTACGAGCAGTACTTC.

V gene TRBV12-3 or TRBV12-4 combines with J gene TRBJ2-2; D is unclear. The CDR3 loop spans 12 amino acids. Trimming cost V 3 bases and J 5 bases, with 4 bases left between them. As DNA, the CDR3 is TGTGCCAGCAGTTTTTGGACCGGGGAGCTGTTTTTT. Its protein product is CASSFWTGELFF.

V and J are TRBV5-1 and TRBJ2-2; 8 positions match TRBD1. Germline V gene data show CDR1 as SGHRS and CDR2 as YFSETQ. The CDR3 extends over 14 amino acids. The V and J ends lost 7 bases and 5 bases, in that order; junction bases with no gene match: 7. This chain's CDR3 is CASFDRGKTGELFF. Here the CDR3 DNA reads TGCGCCAGCTTCGACAGGGGAAAAACCGGGGAGCTGTTTTTT. The variable domain in full, with the rest retrieved from reference TRBV5-1 and TRBJ2-2, is KAGVTQTPRYLIKTRGQQVTLSCSPISGHRSVSWYQQTPGQGLQFLFEYFSETQRNKGNFPGRFSGRQFSNSRSEMNVSTLELGDSALYLCASFDRGKTGELFFGEGSRLTVL.

At least ten counts were recorded for this clonotype. The gene calls are TRBV5-1 and TRBJ2-3, with D possibly being TRBD2 (5 bases). Trimming took off 5 bases at V and 1 base at J, with 11 bases between the two ends. This CDR3 has 14 residues. Germline V gene data show CDR1 as SGHRS and CDR2 as YFSETQ. CDR3 region: CASRRDLGTDTQYF. The CDR3 nucleotides are TGCGCCAGCAGACGGGATCTAGGCACAGATACGCAGTATTTT.